The 15 T cell receptor beta chains below come from one sample, sequenced in a study of blood T cell repertoires in COVID-19. Clones were read by immunoSEQ multiplex PCR, and TCRdb kept only the in-frame ones, dropping some. The sample holds tens of thousands of clones, 79% seen once. Sequencing input: peripheral blood. The receptors shown here come from a man aged 60-69 years with active or convalescent COVID-19.

This clone has only a few counts. V and J are TRBV19 and TRBJ1-6; tentatively, D is TRBD1 (5 bases). This CDR3 contains 14 residues. CDR1 is LNHDA, CDR2 SQIVND, per germline (reference sequence). The germline V and J ends were trimmed by 5 bases and 10 bases, with 15 bases remaining between them. Written as DNA, the CDR3 is TGTGCCAGTAGTTTTGAGAGGGAGGGGTCACCCCTCCACTTT. It translates to CASSFEREGSPLHF.

This clone has only one observation. V is TRBV4-3 and J is TRBJ2-1, with 10 bases aligning to TRBD2. The CDR3 contains 15 residues. The trim removed 4 bases at V and 2 bases at J, leaving 2 bases unmatched. Germline CDR1 is LGHNA and CDR2 is YSLEER. CDR3 DNA: TGCGCCAGCAGCCTACTAGCGGGGCCCTACAATGAGCAGTTCTTC. It specifies CASSLLAGPYNEQFF.

V gene TRBV24-1 combines with J gene TRBJ2-3, with 8 bases fitting TRBD2. Germline V gives CDR1 KGHDR, CDR2 SFDVKD. The V gene end was trimmed by 2 bases and the J gene end by 1 base; junction bases not matched to a gene: 4. The CDR3 extends over 16 amino acids. For the CDR3, the DNA is TGTGCCACCAGTGATTCGACGCGGGGGGGCACAGATACGCAGTATTTT. It translates to CATSDSTRGGTDTQYF.

The chain uses TRBV5-1 and TRBJ2-3; TRBD2 is a possible D gene (6 bases). CDR3 length equals 14 residues. Trimming left V 1 base short and J 6 bases short, with 12 bases between. The V gene's germline CDR1 is SGHRS and CDR2 YFSETQ. CDR3 nucleotide sequence: TGCGCCAGCAGCTTGCCCGGGGGTGAGGATACGCAGTATTTT. Translated: CASSLPGGEDTQYF. The full variable domain, its missing parts supplied by reference TRBV5-1 and TRBJ2-3, is KAGVTQTPRYLIKTRGQQVTLSCSPISGHRSVSWYQQTPGQGLQFLFEYFSETQRNKGNFPGRFSGRQFSNSRSEMNVSTLELGDSALYLCASSLPGGEDTQYFGPGTRLTVL.

CDR3 sequence (DNA): TGTGCCAGCAGTGAACAGGACAGGGGTTGGTCACCCCTCCACTTT. As protein: CASSEQDRGWSPLHF. This chain links TRBV2 with TRBJ1-6; 9 bases are shared with TRBD1. V was clipped by 2 bases and J by 10 bases; unmatched bases: 6. The CDR3 has 15 amino acids. Germline V lookup: CDR1 SNHLY, CDR2 FYNNEI. The full variable domain, its missing parts supplied by reference TRBV2 and TRBJ1-6, is EPEVTQTPSHQVTQMGQEVILRCVPISNHLYFYWYRQILGQKVEFLVSFYNNEISEKSEIFDDQFSVERPDGSNFTLKIRSTKLEDSAMYFCASSEQDRGWSPLHFGNGTRLTVT.

This chain links TRBV2 with TRBJ1-2; a possible D gene is TRBD1 (5 bases). CDR3 length: 13 amino acids. The germline V gene has CDR1 SNHLY and CDR2 FYNNEI. V lost 10 bases and J lost 1, with 13 bases in between. CDR3 nucleotides: TGTGCCACCTCGCGGGACTATAACTATGGCTACACCTTC. Amino acids: CATSRDYNYGYTF.

This chain connects TRBV19 to TRBJ1-1; 8 nucleotides align to TRBD1. The junction had 14 bases not matched to a gene; V was cut back by 7 bases and J by 1 base. The CDR3 totals 17 residues. Germline assignment: CDR1 LNHDA and CDR2 SQIVND (reference sequence). The CDR3 loop reads CASKSTRTGLWNTEAFF. The CDR3 nucleotides read TGTGCCAGTAAATCCACAAGGACAGGGTTATGGAACACTGAAGCTTTCTTT.

The chain carries TRBV9 and TRBJ2-1; 8 bases match TRBD2. Germline-derived CDR1 and CDR2 are SGDLS and YYNGEE. The CDR3 is 15 residues long. Unmatched junction bases numbered 6, after V lost 0 bases and J lost 7 bases. The CDR3 here is CASSVVSGGANEQFF. The CDR3 DNA sequence: TGTGCCAGCAGCGTAGTCTCCGGGGGGGCTAATGAGCAGTTCTTC.

This clone was seen more than once but under ten times. V gene TRBV3-1 (or the pseudogene TRBV3-2) combines with J gene TRBJ1-1; unclear D gene. The germline V and J ends were trimmed by 4 bases and 5 bases, with 11 bases remaining between them. Per germline, CDR1 LGHDT and CDR2 YNNKEL (reference sequence). CDR3 length: 13 amino acids. The CDR3: CASSLGPGTEAFF. The CDR3 DNA reads as TGTGCCAGCAGCCTTGGACCGGGGACTGAAGCTTTCTTT.

This clone showed up just a few times. The J gene is TRBJ1-2, the V gene TRBV5-5, with D possibly TRBD1 on 5 matching bases. CDR1 SGHKS and CDR2 YYEKEE come from the germline V gene (reference sequence). Trimming took off 5 bases at V and 7 bases at J, with 18 bases between the two ends. The CDR3 is made up of 14 amino acids. As DNA, the CDR3 is TGTGCCAGCAGTACCAACGGACTCGGGGGTGGCTACACCTTC. It is translated as CASSTNGLGGGYTF.

The chain employs TRBV7-9 and TRBJ2-1; the match to TRBD2 covers 7 bases. V trimming: 3 bases; J trimming: 4 bases; junction bases outside the gene matches: 6. The CDR3 spans 15 residues. Germline V gives CDR1 SEHNR, CDR2 FQNEAQ (reference sequence). For the CDR3, the DNA is TGTGCCAGCAGCTTTGGGCTAGCGGAATACAATGAGCAGTTCTTC. Protein product: CASSFGLAEYNEQFF.

The V and J genes are TRBV5-6 and TRBJ2-5; 7 nucleotides match TRBD1. This CDR3 comprises 14 residues. V shed 4 bases, J shed 2 bases, and the junction held 5 bases outside the gene matches. CDR1 and CDR2 (germline): SGHDT, YYEEEE. As DNA, the CDR3 is TGTGCCAGCAGCCACCGGGACAGACAAGAGACCCAGTACTTC. Translation gives CASSHRDRQETQYF.

Written as DNA, the CDR3 is TGTGCCAGCAGTTCAGGGGACACTGAAGCTTTCTTT. It codes for CASSSGDTEAFF. This chain connects TRBV28 to TRBJ1-1, with TRBD1 as a possible D gene (6 bases). Between the trimmed V and J ends, which lost 4 bases and 3 bases, there was a span of 6 bases. This CDR3 spans 12 amino acids. Germline CDR1 is MDHEN and CDR2 is SYDVKM.

This clone occurred a few times. The rearrangement joins TRBV12-5 to TRBJ2-2; D possibly corresponds to TRBD1 (5 bases). V lost 1 base to trimming and J lost 2 bases, with 8 bases between them. CDR3 length: 15 residues. CDR1 is LGHNT, CDR2 FRNRAP, per germline. The CDR3 DNA sequence: TGTGCTAGTGGTTTGGGACAGAGAAACACCGGGGAGCTGTTTTTT. The encoded protein is CASGLGQRNTGELFF.

V and J are TRBV18 and TRBJ1-1, with 7 bases identical to TRBD1. Germline values: CDR1 KGHSH, CDR2 LQKENI. The CDR3 length is 13 residues. J was trimmed by 13 bases and V by 5 bases; bases with no gene match: 13. CDR3 sequence (DNA): TGTGCCAGCTCAGCAGCTGCGGGACAGACTATTTTCTTT. Amino acid sequence: CASSAAAGQTIFF.